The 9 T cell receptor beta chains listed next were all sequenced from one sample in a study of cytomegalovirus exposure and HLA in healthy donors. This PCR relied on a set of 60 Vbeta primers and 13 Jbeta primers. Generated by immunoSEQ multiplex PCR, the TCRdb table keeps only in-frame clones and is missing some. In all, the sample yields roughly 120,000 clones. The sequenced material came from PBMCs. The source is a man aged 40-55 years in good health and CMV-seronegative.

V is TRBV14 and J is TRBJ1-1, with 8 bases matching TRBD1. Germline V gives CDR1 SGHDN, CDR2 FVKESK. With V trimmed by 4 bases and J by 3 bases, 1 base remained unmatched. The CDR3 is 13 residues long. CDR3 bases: TGTGCCAGCAGCCTACAGGGGGACACTGAAGCTTTCTTT. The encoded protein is CASSLQGDTEAFF.

The CDR3 sequence: CASSESTPRPDTQYF. The CDR3 DNA follows: TGTGCCAGCAGTGAAAGTACCCCGCGTCCAGATACGCAGTATTTT. The chain joins TRBV6-1 to TRBJ2-3, with D unresolved. The CDR3 covers 15 residues. V was pared by 2 bases and J by 4 bases, with 13 bases between. Germline V gene lookup returns CDR1 MNHNS and CDR2 SASEGT.

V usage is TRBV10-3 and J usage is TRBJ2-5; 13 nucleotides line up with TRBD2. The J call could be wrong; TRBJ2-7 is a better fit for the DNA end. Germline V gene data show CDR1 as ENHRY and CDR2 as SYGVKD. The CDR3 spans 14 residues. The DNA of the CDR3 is TGTGCCACCGGGACTAGCGGGGTGCGGGTCGAGCAGTACTTC. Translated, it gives CATGTSGVRVEQYF.

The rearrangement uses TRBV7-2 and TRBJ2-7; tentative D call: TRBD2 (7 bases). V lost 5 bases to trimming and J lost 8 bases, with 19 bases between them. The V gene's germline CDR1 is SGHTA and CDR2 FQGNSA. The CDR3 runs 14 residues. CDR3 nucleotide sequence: TGTGCCAGCAGCCCCCGAGGGGGGGGACTTCAGCAGTACTTC. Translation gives CASSPRGGGLQQYF. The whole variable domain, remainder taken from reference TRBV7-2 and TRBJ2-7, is GAGVSQSPSNKVTEKGKDVELRCDPISGHTALYWYRQSLGQGLEFLIYFQGNSAPDKSGLPSDRFSAERTGGSVSTLTIQRTQQEDSAVYLCASSPRGGGLQQYFGPGTRLTVT.

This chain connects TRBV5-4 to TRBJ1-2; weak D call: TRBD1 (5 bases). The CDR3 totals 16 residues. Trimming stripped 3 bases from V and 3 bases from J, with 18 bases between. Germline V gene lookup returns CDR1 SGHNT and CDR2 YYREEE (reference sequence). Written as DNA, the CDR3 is TGTGCCAGCAGCTCGGAGGGGAGGCCGACCTACTATGGCTACACCTTC. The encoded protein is CASSSEGRPTYYGYTF.

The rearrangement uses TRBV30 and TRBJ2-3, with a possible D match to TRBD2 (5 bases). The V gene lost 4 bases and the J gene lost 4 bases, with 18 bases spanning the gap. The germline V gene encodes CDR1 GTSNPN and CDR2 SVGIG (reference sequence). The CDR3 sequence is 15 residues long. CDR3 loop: CAWTSSEVRADTQYF. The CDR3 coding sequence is TGTGCCTGGACCTCTAGTGAAGTGAGGGCAGATACGCAGTATTTT. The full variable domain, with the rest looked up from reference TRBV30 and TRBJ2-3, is SQTIHQWPATLVQPVGSPLSLECTVEGTSNPNLYWYRQAAGRGLQLLFYSVGIGQISSEVPQNLSASRPQDRQFILSSKKLLLSDSGFYLCAWTSSEVRADTQYFGPGTRLTVL.

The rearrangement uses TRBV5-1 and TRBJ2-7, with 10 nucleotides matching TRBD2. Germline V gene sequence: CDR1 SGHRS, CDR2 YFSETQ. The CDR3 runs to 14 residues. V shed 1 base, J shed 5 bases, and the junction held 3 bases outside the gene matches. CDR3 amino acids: CASSLSGRGNEQYF. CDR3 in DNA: TGCGCCAGCAGCTTGAGCGGGAGGGGAAACGAGCAGTACTTC.

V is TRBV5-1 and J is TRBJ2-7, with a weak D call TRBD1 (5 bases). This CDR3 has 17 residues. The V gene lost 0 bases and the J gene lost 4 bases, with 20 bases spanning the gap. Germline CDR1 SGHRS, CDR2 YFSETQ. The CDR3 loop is CASSLALTVLSTYEQYF. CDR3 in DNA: TGCGCCAGCAGCTTGGCCCTGACAGTTTTAAGCACGTACGAGCAGTACTTC.

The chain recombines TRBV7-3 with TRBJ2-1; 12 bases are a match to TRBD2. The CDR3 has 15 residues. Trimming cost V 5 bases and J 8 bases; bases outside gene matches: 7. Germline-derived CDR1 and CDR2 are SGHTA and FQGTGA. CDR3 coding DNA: TGTGCCAGCAGCGCTTCTAGCGGGAGGGCCTATGAGCAGTTCTTC. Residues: CASSASSGRAYEQFF.